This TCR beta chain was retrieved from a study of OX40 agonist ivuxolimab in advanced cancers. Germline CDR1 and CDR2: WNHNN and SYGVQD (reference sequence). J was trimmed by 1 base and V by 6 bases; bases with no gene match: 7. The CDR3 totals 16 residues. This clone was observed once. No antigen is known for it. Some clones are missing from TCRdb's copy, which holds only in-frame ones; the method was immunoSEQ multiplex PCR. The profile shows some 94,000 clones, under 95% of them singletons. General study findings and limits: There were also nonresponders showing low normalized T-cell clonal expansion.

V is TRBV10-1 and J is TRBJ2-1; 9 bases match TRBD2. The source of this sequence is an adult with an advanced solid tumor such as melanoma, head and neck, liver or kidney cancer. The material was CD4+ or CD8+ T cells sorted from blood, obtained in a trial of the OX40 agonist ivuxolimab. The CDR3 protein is CASSGTSPLSYNEQFF. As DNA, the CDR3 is TGCGCCAGCAGCGGGACTAGCCCCCTTTCCTACAATGAGCAGTTCTTC.